The T cell receptor beta chain described here comes from a study of cytomegalovirus exposure and HLA in healthy donors (TCRdb year 2017). A note on the overall study: According to an earlier analysis of 587 of the donors, 200 million or so T cells yielded 90 million to 130 million unique TCR beta sequences and more than 250 Gb of sequence data. An early release that covered about 600 HLA-typed donors contained around 300 gigabases of sequencing data and approximately 85 million unique TCR sequences. The genetic ancestry cluster associated with self-reported Caucasian donors included 81% of the approximately 400 genotyped donors. The study aimed to test whether signatures of past pathogen exposure could be identified by cataloging public T cell receptors. Using immunosequencing, the study profiled T cell repertoires from approximately 700 subjects and related those repertoires to cytomegalovirus serostatus. Along with the roughly 700-subject first cohort, a separate validation cohort of over a hundred different subjects was used. High-throughput TCR immunosequencing, statistical association of individual TCRs with disease status, and machine learning were combined to predict cytomegalovirus infection status. A later analysis re-examined previously published TCR beta repertoires from hundreds of donors and added high-resolution HLA genotyping to investigate patterns of TCR occurrence. Rather than drawing on any new phenotypic data, the later analysis identified candidate immune exposures from TCR beta sequences and the way those sequences occurred across donors. An earlier analysis of fewer than 750 of the donors used high-throughput TCR beta sequencing to judge whether each TCR beta V gene segment behaved as functional or pseudogenic. Donor age, sex, ethnicity and CMV serostatus were compiled alongside the repertoire data. A later genetic analysis took genome-wide SNP genotypes for about 55% of the roughly 700 donors and used that subset as a discovery cohort. Every discovery cohort repertoire had been produced on one sequencing platform. Both class I and class II loci were covered by HLA typing, at four-digit resolution. Typing coverage varied by locus: about 629-630 donors for A, B, C, DRB1 and DQB1; more than 500 for DQA1; approximately 610 for DPA1; fewer than 480 for DPB1. Because of strong linkage in the cohort, roughly five DR-DQ haplotypes were treated as single units for association and clustering. On average, roughly 250,000 unique TCR beta nucleotide sequences were sequenced per donor among several hundred genotyped donors of the cohort, with about 17% of those sequences being non-productive. Study-level results and caveats: A further reported finding was that TCR beta sequences accurately predicted the HLA-A and HLA-B alleles for most subjects in the first cohort. Sequencing depth was assumed to be roughly uniform across donors in the presence/absence analyses, though that assumption may not hold. Most TCR sequences were observed very rarely across donors, whereas some public TCRs were present in many individuals. A later genetic analysis reported fewer N-insertions in productive TCRs among donors in an Asian-associated ancestry cluster than the roughly 700-donor mean. The study gave a list of 150 to 200 TCR beta chains associated with cytomegalovirus. Because counts were too low, roughly 16 rarely observed V segments, including chromosome 9 orphons, were left out of the earlier analysis of 587 of the donors. In a later analysis, HLA-associated TCR beta chains were found to be more clonally expanded and to have lower generation probabilities than equally common non-associated chains. Because HLA typing was unavailable for some donors at each locus, only the typed subset was used in association tests. Only TCR beta chains were sequenced in this cohort, and the absence of alpha or paired-chain data limited detectable features. In a later analysis, TCR association rates were found to vary across HLA loci, with the most associated TCRs seen for DRB1 alleles and the fewest for HLA-C alleles. A later analysis associated 16,951 TCR beta sequences with specific HLA alleles at a false discovery rate of 0.05. Cytomegalovirus status was reported to be diagnosed by the classifier with high specificity and sensitivity in both the original and validation cohorts. Correlated functional status among segregating V segments might be attributable to linkage disequilibrium, but an unknown experimental factor could not be ruled out. Several of the top co-occurrence clusters appeared to be linked to parvovirus B19, influenza, CMV and Epstein-Barr virus, according to a later analysis. An earlier analysis of some 560 of the donors showed that most TCR beta V segments appeared in productive rearrangements either about 90% or about 30% of the time, which broadly matched IMGT annotations. A few of the identified cytomegalovirus-associated TCR beta chains were confirmed in vitro to be specific for cytomegalovirus antigens. A later analysis found that most CMV-associated TCR beta chains appeared HLA-restricted, with HLA associations seemingly driven largely by CMV exposure. The only immune exposure information available for the cohort was CMV serostatus. It was suggested by the authors that the approach could potentially be generalized to other disease states and immunological phenotypes. A cluster of highly shared sequence variants was judged likely to be a technical artifact of the sequencing pipeline. Some IMGT-functional V segments, including TRBV6-2 and TRBV6-3, could not be distinguished by the 87-base-pair reads and were therefore excluded. A later genetic analysis associated a missense DCLRE1C variant with V-gene and J-gene trimming of TCR beta chains, and an independent cohort replicated the association. When HLA alleles, especially DR and DQ, strongly co-occurred, TCR associations were difficult to assign to individual alleles.

Comments on this clone: Its antigen has not been determined.

The cohort consisted of approximately 690 healthy bone marrow donors. Cohort members were all nominally healthy when sampled, although unrecorded immune exposures were likely present. The donor tested CMV seropositive, placing the donor among the approximately 310 seropositive members of the cohort. Each donor provided a peripheral blood sample, and peripheral blood mononuclear cells were used for TCR beta sequencing. The Qiagen DNeasy Blood Extraction Kit was used to extract genomic DNA from the blood cell samples. The CDR3 starts with the cysteine, ends with the phenylalanine, and has 13 residues. Just CDR3 DNA is preserved here, 39 bases in frame from base 1. The trim is 5 bases for V and 1 base for J, with a gap of 9 bases between the germline ends. Via the germline V gene, CDR1 is SGHTA and CDR2 FQGNSA. The library was built by means of the immunoSEQ multiplex PCR assay. For the multiplex PCR, a mixture combining 60 forward primers for TCR Vbeta segments and 13 reverse primers for TCR Jbeta segments was used. The CDR3 region of rearranged TCR beta genes was amplified from genomic DNA by a multiplex PCR assay. The amplified TCR beta libraries were sequenced on the Illumina HiSeq System as 87-base-pair reads. As for the authors' bioinformatics: A later analysis counted tens of millions of unique TCR beta chains across the 666 repertoires, and roughly 11 million of these chains were shared by at least two donors. To remove PCR and sequencing errors, raw reads were error-corrected and collapsed into unique sequences using a nearest-neighbor algorithm that merged closely related sequences. Alignment of CDR3 sequences to IMGT reference sequences was used to assign V, D and J gene segments. Each retained sequence needed at least a six-nucleotide match to both a V gene segment and a J gene segment. Rearrangements were classified as productive when the CDR3 lacked stop codons and remained in frame with V and J, and all other rearrangements were classified as non-productive. CDR3 was defined according to IMGT convention as the region running from the second conserved V-encoded cysteine to the conserved J-encoded phenylalanine. The earlier analysis of some 540 of the donors excluded any sequence lacking an unambiguous match to a single V gene segment. An earlier analysis of 587 of the donors classified V segments as functional when productive rearrangements were above 56.7% and as segregating when the standard deviation between donors was above 5%. A statistical classification framework was developed to diagnose cytomegalovirus status using the catalog of TCR beta chain sequences. In a later analysis, V and J genes were assigned by comparing TCR nucleotide sequences against IMGT/GENE-DB human TR gene sequences. A later analysis assigned CDR3 sequences and most-parsimonious VDJ recombination scenarios with the TCRdist pipeline. In a later analysis, every TCR beta chain was defined by the combination of its CDR3 amino acid sequence and its V-gene family, and reads without a unique V-gene family were dropped. As a way to deal with suspected cross-contamination and a sequencing artifact, a later analysis dropped under 600 nucleotide sequences that were highly shared and had low generation probability. In a later analysis, a clonal expansion index was calculated for each public chain from normalized within-repertoire ranks of inferred template counts. In a later analysis, generation probabilities were computed with a VDJ recombination model fitted to out-of-frame rearrangements, and the resulting probabilities were checked against IGoR. In a later analysis, hypergeometric tests were used to score TCR-TCR, TCR-HLA and TCR-CMV co-occurrence, with a repertoire-size bias correction applied to TCR pairs. To estimate false discovery rates, a later analysis permuted the HLA or CMV assignments 20 times. In a later analysis, co-occurring TCRs were grouped using DBSCAN, with TCRdist sequence similarity added in when clustering inside HLA-allele-positive subsets. Co-occurrence clustering excluded repertoires with fewer than 30,000 or more than 120,000 public chains, plus five with anomalous nucleotide sharing. TCRdb obtained this table from immuneACCESS and retained in-frame rearrangements with V and J assigned. These tables miss some clones; where compared with another copy, unresolved V genes account for less than half of the shortfall, and the remainder is unexplained. That table supplies the V and J calls and clone size; D and trimming were determined from the DNA. The table of this sample itemizes about 210,000 clones. The ten biggest clones cover approximately 1% of the sample.

The sequence was collected from a woman aged 25 to 39 in good health and CMV-seropositive. Sequenced sample: PBMCs. The V gene is TRBV7-2 and the J gene is TRBJ2-7; there is no confident call for the D gene. The nucleotides are TGTGCCAGCAGCCCGAGCCTTTCCTACGAGCAGTACTTC. Translation gives CASSPSLSYEQYF.